The 17 T cell receptor beta chains given below trace back to one sample, sequenced in a study of cytomegalovirus exposure and HLA in healthy donors. Both 60 Vbeta primers and 13 Jbeta primers went into the PCR. Clones were sequenced by immunoSEQ multiplex PCR, and TCRdb holds only the in-frame ones, with some missing. The sample yields 50,000 or so clones, 70% to 80% seen once. Specimen: PBMCs. The receptors were gathered from a man aged 25 to 40 in good health and CMV-seronegative.

The chain couples TRBV10-1 to TRBJ2-1; 8 nucleotides agree with TRBD2. Germline-derived CDR1 and CDR2 are WNHNN and SYGVQD (reference sequence). The V gene end was trimmed by 0 bases and the J gene end by 2 bases; junction bases not matched to a gene: 0. The CDR3 covers 15 residues. In DNA, the CDR3 is TGCGCCAGCAGTGAGTCGGGACTAGCCTACAATGAGCAGTTCTTC. Its translation is CASSESGLAYNEQFF.

The sample holds a few counts of this clone. The chain recombines TRBV6-1 with TRBJ2-4, with D possibly being TRBD1 (7 bases). The CDR3 loop spans 15 amino acids. V gave up 6 bases and J gave up 0 bases, with 12 bases separating them. Germline V lookup: CDR1 MNHNS, CDR2 SASEGT. CDR3: CASRAGQLAKNIQYF. The DNA for the CDR3 is TGTGCCAGCAGGGCGGGACAGCTAGCCAAAAACATTCAGTACTTC.

The chain carries TRBV25-1 and TRBJ2-3; no clear D gene. The germline CDR1 and CDR2 sequences are MGHDK and SYGVNS. The V end lost 1 base, the J end lost 6 bases, and 14 bases lay between the germline ends. The CDR3 contains 15 residues. CDR3 in amino acids: CASSEFLTSSDTQYF. CDR3 DNA: TGTGCCAGCAGTGAATTTCTAACGAGTTCGGATACGCAGTATTTT.

The chain employs TRBV19 and TRBJ2-5, with D tentatively TRBD2 (7 bases). V was shortened by 6 bases and J by 1 base, with 9 bases between the two germline ends. CDR3 length equals 13 residues. CDR1 LNHDA and CDR2 SQIVND come from the germline V gene (reference sequence). CDR3 in DNA: TGTGCCAGTAGGGGAGGGGGCCAAGAGACCCAGTACTTC. Residues: CASRGGGQETQYF.

This chain joins TRBV5-4 and TRBJ2-1; no clear D. The V end lost 0 bases, the J end lost 8 bases, and 21 bases lay between the germline ends. Germline values: CDR1 SGHNT, CDR2 YYREEE (reference sequence). CDR3 length: 17 amino acids. In DNA form, the CDR3 reads TGTGCCAGCAGCTTGGTTAGCTTCAGATTTAATGAATATGAGCAGTTCTTC. It encodes CASSLVSFRFNEYEQFF.

The genes are TRBV5-1 and TRBJ2-2, with TRBD2 matching over 8 bases. This CDR3 contains 15 residues. J gave up 6 bases and V 0 bases, and 4 bases lay outside the gene matches. In germline, CDR1 is SGHRS, CDR2 YFSETQ. The CDR3 bases are TGCGCCAGCAGCTTGGCCGGTAGCGGGGCCGGGGAGCTGTTTTTT. This encodes CASSLAGSGAGELFF.

This clone appeared once. The CDR3 protein is CASGPGSSAYEQYF. The CDR3 DNA reads as TGTGCCAGCGGCCCGGGGAGTTCTGCCTACGAGCAGTACTTC. This rearrangement joins TRBV6-5 to TRBJ2-7; D might be TRBD2 (5 bases). CDR3 length: 14 residues. V lost 8 bases and J 2 bases, leaving 16 bases between the germline ends. From germline, CDR1 is MNHEY and CDR2 SVGAGI.

This clone appeared once. The rearrangement uses TRBV15 and TRBJ1-5; 8 bases line up with TRBD1. The CDR3 runs 16 residues. The germline V gene encodes CDR1 LNHNV and CDR2 YYDKDF (reference sequence). V gave up 3 bases and J gave up 3 bases; unmatched junction bases: 7. The CDR3 nucleotides read TGTGCCACCAGCAGGGGACAGGATCCTTTCAATCAGCCCCAGCATTTT. It is translated as CATSRGQDPFNQPQHF.

The chain joins TRBV10-1 to TRBJ2-7, with 11 bases matching TRBD2. Germline CDR1 and CDR2: WNHNN and SYGVQD (reference sequence). There are 13 residues in the CDR3. V shed 6 bases, J shed 12 bases, and the junction held 10 bases outside the gene matches. The CDR3 is CASSGTSGRIRYF. The CDR3, as DNA: TGCGCCAGCAGCGGGACTAGCGGAAGGATTCGGTACTTC.

The chain links TRBV6-5 to TRBJ1-1; TRBD1 is a possible D gene (5 bases). Germline V gene sequence: CDR1 MNHEY, CDR2 SVGAGI. The CDR3 covers 13 residues. Trimming left V 6 bases short and J 6 bases short, with 14 bases between. The CDR3 spells CASRSGARAEAFF. The CDR3 nucleotides read TGTGCCAGCAGAAGCGGGGCTAGGGCTGAAGCTTTCTTT.

The rearrangement links TRBV5-5 to TRBJ2-2; 11 bases fit TRBD2. Germline V lookup: CDR1 SGHKS, CDR2 YYEKEE (reference sequence). The V gene end was trimmed by 6 bases and the J gene end by 6 bases; junction bases not matched to a gene: 4. CDR3 length: 14 residues. This CDR3 is CASMRTSGSGELFF. CDR3 sequence (DNA): TGTGCCAGCATGCGGACTAGCGGGTCCGGGGAGCTGTTTTTT.

The chain carries TRBV10-2 and TRBJ2-7; a weak D match, TRBD2 (6 bases). This CDR3 is 14 amino acids long. V lost 7 bases to trimming and J lost 0 bases, with 13 bases between them. CDR1 WSHSY and CDR2 SAAADI come from the germline V gene. The CDR3 DNA reads TGCGCCAGCAATGGTAGCGGAAACTCCTACGAGCAGTACTTC. Amino acid sequence: CASNGSGNSYEQYF.

V gene TRBV6-6 combines with J gene TRBJ2-4; 9 positions match TRBD2. Trimming took 5 bases from V and 15 from J; bases not matched to a gene: 5. The CDR3 contains 11 residues. Germline lookup yields CDR1 MNHNY and CDR2 SVGAGI (reference sequence). CDR3 in amino acids: CASSLAGKWYF. As DNA, the CDR3 is TGTGCCAGCAGTCTAGCGGGAAAATGGTACTTC.

The V gene is TRBV5-1, the J gene TRBJ2-1; 12 nucleotides line up with TRBD2. This CDR3 spans 16 amino acids. V shed 0 bases and J 4 bases; nucleotides not matched to a gene: 2. From germline, CDR1 is SGHRS and CDR2 YFSETQ. The CDR3 DNA is TGCGCCAGCAGCTTGGGACTAGCGGGAGAGTACAATGAGCAGTTCTTC. It is translated as CASSLGLAGEYNEQFF.

The chain is built from TRBV7-6 and TRBJ1-1; D remains unclear. The V and J ends lost 8 bases and 4 bases respectively, with 14 bases between them. The germline V gene encodes CDR1 SGHVS and CDR2 FNYEAQ. CDR3 size: 13 residues. CDR3 sequence (DNA): TGTGCCAGCGGCCAGAATACGGGCACTGAAGCTTTCTTT. It specifies CASGQNTGTEAFF.

The chain carries TRBV27 and TRBJ2-7; 9 nucleotides line up with TRBD1. CDR1 and CDR2 from the germline V gene are MNHEY and SMNVEV (reference sequence). CDR3 length equals 16 residues. After removal of 4 bases from V and 3 bases from J, the junction contained 10 bases not matched to a gene. The CDR3 DNA reads TGTGCCAGCAGTTACTCACAGGGGGCGGTGGGCTACGAGCAGTACTTC. Translation gives CASSYSQGAVGYEQYF.

The chain couples TRBV18 to TRBJ1-1; D gene uncertain. The V end was cut by 0 bases, the J end by 1 base, with 3 bases between. Per germline, CDR1 KGHSH and CDR2 LQKENI. The CDR3 extends over 13 amino acids. In nucleotides, the CDR3 is TGTGCCAGCTCACCACCCAGGAACACTGAAGCTTTCTTT. Its protein product is CASSPPRNTEAFF.